This T cell receptor beta chain was captured in a study of cytomegalovirus exposure and HLA in healthy donors (dated 2017 in TCRdb). For the wider study: In an earlier analysis of approximately 500 of the donors, about 260 Gb of sequence data and 90 million to 120 million unique TCR beta sequences from about 180 million T cells were reported. Roughly 300 gigabases of sequencing data and 70 million to 100 million unique TCR sequences made up an early release that covered 500 to 650 HLA-typed donors. Of the 300 to 500 genotyped donors, approximately 81% were placed in the genetic ancestry cluster associated with self-reported Caucasian donors. The study aimed to test whether signatures of past pathogen exposure could be identified by cataloging public T cell receptors. The T cell repertoires of about 700 subjects were profiled by immunosequencing and related to cytomegalovirus serostatus. In addition to the first cohort of roughly 700 subjects, a separate validation cohort of around 110 different subjects was used. The study combined high-throughput TCR immunosequencing, statistical association of individual TCRs with disease status, and machine learning to predict cytomegalovirus infection status. In a later analysis, previously published TCR beta repertoires from 670 or so donors were re-analyzed and high-resolution HLA genotyping was added so that TCR occurrence patterns could be studied. The later analysis used no new phenotypic data to find candidate immune exposures, relying instead on TCR beta sequences and their occurrence across donors. An earlier analysis of approximately 500 of the donors applied high-throughput TCR beta sequencing to assess whether each TCR beta V gene segment acted as functional or pseudogenic. Donor age, sex, ethnicity and CMV serostatus were collected together with the repertoire data. A later genetic analysis used genome-wide SNP genotypes for about 55% of the 666 donors, treating that subset as a discovery cohort. All discovery cohort repertoires had been generated using a single sequencing platform. Class I and class II HLA loci were covered by the typing at four-digit resolution. The number of donors typed differed by locus, with roughly 629-640 for A, B, C, DRB1 and DQB1, over 500 for DQA1, nearly 610 for DPA1, and around 450 for DPB1. About five DR-DQ haplotypes were handled as single units for association and clustering because linkage in the cohort was strong. Among over 350 genotyped donors of the cohort, an average of approximately 250,000 unique TCR beta nucleotide sequences were sequenced per donor, around a sixth of them non-productive.

In total, roughly 670 healthy bone marrow donors made up the cohort. At the time of sampling, every cohort member was nominally healthy, though immune exposures that went unrecorded were likely present. The donor tested CMV seronegative, placing the donor among the 350 to 400 seronegative members of the cohort. Every donor gave a peripheral blood sample, and the peripheral blood mononuclear cells from that sample were used for TCR beta sequencing. The Qiagen DNeasy Blood Extraction Kit was used to extract genomic DNA from the blood cell samples. The library was built by means of the immunoSEQ multiplex PCR assay. A mixture of 60 forward primers for TCR Vbeta segments and 13 reverse primers for TCR Jbeta segments was used in the multiplex PCR. The CDR3 region of rearranged TCR beta genes was amplified from genomic DNA by a multiplex PCR assay. Amplified TCR beta libraries were sequenced as 87-base-pair reads on the Illumina HiSeq System. On the authors' methods: A later analysis tallied around 80 million unique TCR beta chains across the 650 to 750 repertoires, and about 10 million of those chains were shared by two or more donors. To remove PCR and sequencing errors, raw reads were error-corrected and collapsed into unique sequences using a nearest-neighbor algorithm that merged closely related sequences. To assign V, D and J gene segments, CDR3 sequences were aligned to IMGT reference sequences. For a sequence to be retained, a match of at least six nucleotides was required to both a V gene segment and a J gene segment. A rearrangement was called productive if the CDR3 had no stop codons and remained in frame with V and J, and every other rearrangement was called non-productive. Following IMGT convention, CDR3 was defined as the stretch from the second conserved V-encoded cysteine up to the conserved J-encoded phenylalanine. The earlier analysis of about 560 of the donors excluded any sequence lacking an unambiguous match to a single V gene segment. An earlier analysis of 587 of the donors called V segments functional above 56.7% productive rearrangements and segregating when the between-donor standard deviation exceeded 5%. A statistical classification framework was built to diagnose cytomegalovirus status from the catalog of TCR beta chain sequences. In a later analysis, V and J genes were assigned by comparing TCR nucleotide sequences against IMGT/GENE-DB human TR gene sequences. In a later analysis, CDR3 sequences and most-parsimonious VDJ recombination scenarios were assigned using the TCRdist pipeline. In a later analysis, each TCR beta chain was defined by its CDR3 amino acid sequence together with its V-gene family, and reads lacking a unique V-gene family were excluded. In a later analysis, fewer than 650 highly shared, low-generation-probability nucleotide sequences were removed to address suspected cross-contamination and a sequencing artifact. For each public chain, a later analysis derived a clonal expansion index from normalized ranks of inferred template counts within each repertoire. Generation probabilities in a later analysis came from a VDJ recombination model fitted to out-of-frame rearrangements, and those results were checked against IGoR. In a later analysis, TCR-TCR, TCR-HLA and TCR-CMV co-occurrence was scored with hypergeometric tests, and a repertoire-size bias correction was applied to TCR pairs. False discovery rates were estimated in a later analysis by permuting HLA or CMV assignments 20 times. In a later analysis, co-occurring TCRs were grouped with DBSCAN, and TCRdist sequence similarity was added when clustering was performed within HLA-allele-positive subsets. For co-occurrence clustering, repertoires with fewer than 30,000 or more than 120,000 public chains were excluded, along with roughly five repertoires with anomalous nucleotide sharing. The table was pulled from immuneACCESS by TCRdb, which kept in-frame rearrangements only. Such tables lose some clones; where checked, under half of the loss comes from unresolved V genes, and the rest has no known cause. That table furnishes V, J and clone size, whereas the DNA furnished D and trimming. The table for this sample lists some 120,000 clones; 55% to 75% of them were counted only once. The top ten clones comprise 3% to 4% of the sample.

V loses 6 bases of germline sequence and J loses 3 bases, and the interval between the two ends is 23 bases. CDR1 and CDR2, looked up from the germline V gene, are LGHNA and YNFKEQ. The CDR3 has 18 amino acids, counting the end cysteine and phenylalanine. Just CDR3 DNA is preserved here, 54 bases in frame from base 1. What the study reported, not specific to this receptor: A later analysis associated about 17,000 TCR beta sequences with specific HLA alleles at a false discovery rate of 0.05. Most TCR sequences were seen in very few donors, while some public TCRs were found in many individuals. Correlated functional status among segregating V segments might be attributable to linkage disequilibrium, but an unknown experimental factor could not be ruled out. The classifier was reported to diagnose cytomegalovirus status with high specificity and sensitivity in both the original cohort and the validation cohort. A later analysis reported that several top co-occurrence clusters appeared linked to parvovirus B19, influenza, CMV and Epstein-Barr virus. HLA typing was unavailable for some donors at each locus, so association tests used only the typed subset. Some IMGT-functional V segments, including TRBV6-2 and TRBV6-3, could not be distinguished by the 87-base-pair reads and were therefore excluded. Because counts were too low, about 15 rarely observed V segments, including chromosome 9 orphons, were left out of the earlier analysis of 587 of the donors. Most CMV-associated TCR beta chains appeared to be HLA-restricted in a later analysis, and the HLA associations seemed to be driven largely by CMV exposure. A few of the identified cytomegalovirus-associated TCR beta chains were confirmed in vitro to be specific for cytomegalovirus antigens. A later genetic analysis reported fewer N-insertions in productive TCRs among donors in an Asian-associated ancestry cluster than the roughly 620-donor mean. Presence/absence analyses assumed roughly uniform sequencing depth across donors, an assumption that may not hold. The study gave a list of 150 to 200 TCR beta chains associated with cytomegalovirus. A further reported finding was that TCR beta sequences accurately predicted the HLA-A and HLA-B alleles for most subjects in the first cohort. V-gene and J-gene trimming of TCR beta chains was associated with a missense DCLRE1C variant in a later genetic analysis, and the association was replicated in an independent cohort. In a later analysis, HLA-associated TCR beta chains were found to be more clonally expanded and to have lower generation probabilities than equally common non-associated chains. The authors suggested that the approach could potentially be generalized to other disease states and immunological phenotypes. The only immune exposure information available for the cohort was CMV serostatus. This cohort had only TCR beta chains sequenced, and the lack of alpha or paired-chain data limited which features could be detected. When HLA alleles, especially DR and DQ, strongly co-occurred, TCR associations were difficult to assign to individual alleles. The sequencing pipeline was judged likely to have produced a cluster of highly shared sequence variants as a technical artifact. According to a later analysis, TCR association rates differed among HLA loci, with DRB1 alleles showing the most associated TCRs and HLA-C alleles showing the fewest. In an earlier analysis of approximately 590 of the donors, most TCR beta V segments were observed in productive rearrangements about 87% or about 30% of the time, broadly matching IMGT annotations.

On this clone: This receptor's antigen is unknown. The record has no base qualities; no much larger clone is one base away.

The receptor's source is a man aged 25 to 45 in good health and CMV-seronegative. In this chain, TRBV4-2 is recombined with TRBJ2-2; the D region possibly corresponds to TRBD2 (5 bases align). The sample consisted of PBMCs. The DNA is TGTGCCAGCAGTGACGCTACACTAGGAGACGTCGACACCGGGGAGCTGTTTTTT. This is translated as CASSDATLGDVDTGELFF.